Listed below are T cell receptor beta chains from one sample, sequenced in a study of low-dose radiotherapy and immunotherapy resistance in tumors. MiXCR, run by TCRdb on the reads, gives a single entry per CDR3 protein. Of some 88,000 distinct CDR3 sequences in the sample, more than 7.5% were seen once. Sequenced material: PBMCs, taken before treatment. Receptors originate from a male donor with prostate cancer. Each CDR3 is given with its conserved first and last residue. Fields, in order: clone size, D gene, V gene, J gene, CDR3 protein, CDR3 DNA. The D gene is left open where the match is weak. Sizes are listed as how often the clone was seen (once, few, many) or a class if it is expanded.

clone size: many; D gene: -; V gene: TRBV27; J gene: TRBJ1-1; CDR3 protein: CASSLMYTEAFF; CDR3 DNA: TGTGCCAGCAGTTTAATGTACACTGAAGCTTTCTTT
clone size: many; D gene: -; V gene: TRBV12-3/TRBV12-4; J gene: TRBJ1-5; CDR3 protein: CASSLAQNQPQHF; CDR3 DNA: TGTGCCAGCAGTTTAGCGCAGAATCAGCCCCAGCATTTT
clone size: many; D gene: TRBD2; V gene: TRBV5-1; J gene: TRBJ2-7; CDR3 protein: CASSSGLEMGEQYF; CDR3 DNA: TGCGCCAGCAGCTCCGGACTAGAGATGGGCGAGCAGTACTTC
clone size: many; D gene: -; V gene: TRBV4-1; J gene: TRBJ2-3; CDR3 protein: CASSQEEQMHTQYF; CDR3 DNA: TGCGCCAGCAGCCAAGAAGAACAGATGCATACGCAGTATTTT
clone size: many; D gene: -; V gene: TRBV7-2; J gene: TRBJ1-1; CDR3 protein: CASSSTLGNTEAFF; CDR3 DNA: TGTGCCAGCAGCTCCACTCTAGGGAACACTGAAGCTTTCTTT
clone size: many; D gene: TRBD1; V gene: TRBV4-3; J gene: TRBJ1-1; CDR3 protein: CASSQEWQGAFDTEAFF; CDR3 DNA: TGCGCCAGCAGCCAAGAATGGCAGGGGGCATTTGACACTGAAGCTTTCTTT
clone size: many; D gene: -; V gene: TRBV23-1; J gene: TRBJ1-1; CDR3 protein: CASSPLSTEAFF; CDR3 DNA: TGCGCCAGCAGTCCTTTGAGCACTGAAGCTTTCTTT
clone size: many; D gene: TRBD1; V gene: TRBV19; J gene: TRBJ2-2; CDR3 protein: CASSIPVPRQGANTGELFF; CDR3 DNA: TGTGCCAGTAGTATCCCCGTCCCCCGACAGGGTGCGAACACCGGGGAGCTGTTTTTT
clone size: many; D gene: -; V gene: TRBV20-1; J gene: TRBJ1-5; CDR3 protein: CSARWGSHQPQHF; CDR3 DNA: TGCAGTGCTAGATGGGGCAGCCACCAGCCCCAGCATTTT
clone size: many; D gene: -; V gene: TRBV5-1; J gene: TRBJ2-2; CDR3 protein: CASSWDGRNTGELFF; CDR3 DNA: TGCGCCAGCAGTTGGGACGGACGGAACACCGGGGAGCTGTTTTTT